These 9 T cell receptor beta chains came from one sample sequenced in a study of control samples from healthy donors and cancer patients. Method: immunoSEQ multiplex PCR; TCRdb's copy keeps in-frame clones and lacks some. The sample consists of 140,000 or so clones, about 90% of them appearing once. Sequencing was done on a sample of blood. The receptor source for this set is a man aged 25-45 years in good health.

This clone is a singleton in its sample. The chain combines TRBV20-1 with TRBJ2-3, with D possibly being TRBD2 (7 bases). This CDR3 comprises 15 residues. Looked up from germline, CDR1 is DFQATT and CDR2 is SNEGSKA (reference sequence). Trimming removed 3 bases at V and 2 bases at J, with 15 bases between. The CDR3 nucleotides are TGCAGTGCTAGTCAGGGAGGGGGGGTCACAGATACGCAGTATTTT. This encodes CSASQGGGVTDTQYF.

In its sample, this clone was seen once. V usage is TRBV9 and J usage is TRBJ1-3; D is undetermined. The germline V gene encodes CDR1 SGDLS and CDR2 YYNGEE. The CDR3 totals 14 residues. The V end lost 3 bases, the J end lost 0 bases, and 7 bases lay between the germline ends. CDR3 nucleotide sequence: TGTGCCAGCAGCGCCGGCATCTCTGGAAACACCATATATTTT. Encoded protein: CASSAGISGNTIYF.

This rearrangement joins TRBV7-9 to TRBJ2-7; possibly TRBD2 for D (5 bases). CDR1 and CDR2 (germline): SEHNR, FQNEAQ (reference sequence). Trimming removed 4 bases from V and 3 bases from J, with 10 bases in between. The CDR3 spans 13 residues. CDR3 nucleotides: TGTGCCAGCAGCTACCCGGGGAGCTACGAGCAGTACTTC. It translates to CASSYPGSYEQYF.

V is TRBV6-5 and J is TRBJ2-7; 7 bases agree with TRBD1. Trimming cost V 0 bases and J 1 base; bases outside gene matches: 3. Germline V lookup: CDR1 MNHEY, CDR2 SVGAGI. This CDR3 spans 15 amino acids. CDR3 in amino acids: CASSYSPDRSYEQYF. The DNA for the CDR3 is TGTGCCAGCAGTTACTCGCCGGACAGGTCCTACGAGCAGTACTTC.

This clone was counted a single time. This chain connects TRBV11-2 to TRBJ1-6; the match to TRBD1 covers 7 bases. Germline V gene sequence: CDR1 SGHAT, CDR2 FQNNGV. Losses at the gene ends were 5 bases for V and 0 bases for J; bases not matched to a gene: 7. This CDR3 spans 17 amino acids. CDR3 sequence: CASSTPDRSSYNSPLHF. DNA of the CDR3: TGTGCCAGCAGCACTCCGGACAGGAGCTCCTATAATTCACCCCTCCACTTT.

The V call is TRBV7-2, the J call TRBJ1-1; the D is unclear. This CDR3 region has 11 residues. The germline gives CDR1 SGHTA, CDR2 FQGNSA. Trimming took off 4 bases at V and 8 bases at J, with 8 bases between the two ends. In DNA, the CDR3 is TGTGCCAGCAGCTCAACCCAGGAAGCTTTCTTT. Translating gives CASSSTQEAFF.

A remark on this clone: One junction end does not reproduce the germline sequence, and a read error may be involved. The chain uses TRBV5-6 and TRBJ1-5, with a weak D call TRBD1 (6 bases). The CDR3 covers 16 residues. Germline-derived CDR1 and CDR2 are SGHDT and YYEEEE. The CDR3 DNA is TGTGCCAGCTGCTTGGGAGGGGGTGGGATCCGGCAGCCCCAGCATTTT. Translated: CASCLGGGGIRQPQHF.

The chain employs TRBV24-1 and TRBJ2-2; a possible D gene is TRBD2 (5 bases). With 0 bases removed from V and 4 bases from J, the gap between germline ends came to 8 bases. This CDR3 comprises 15 residues. CDR1 is KGHDR and CDR2 is SFDVKD in the germline V gene. As DNA, the CDR3 is TGTGCCACCAGTGATTTGGGACTTACCACCGGGGAGCTGTTTTTT. This codes for CATSDLGLTTGELFF.

The chain uses TRBV6-6 and TRBJ2-4, with D tentatively TRBD1 (6 bases). CDR3 length equals 16 residues. V lost 6 bases and J 0 bases, leaving 15 bases between the germline ends. Germline V gene data show CDR1 as MNHNY and CDR2 as SVGAGI (reference sequence). The CDR3 DNA sequence: TGTGCCAGCAGGCACACAGGGTCTGGAGCCAAAAACATTCAGTACTTC. It specifies CASRHTGSGAKNIQYF.